Included here is one T cell receptor beta chain sequence, with context. The antigen is undetermined. This entry belongs to a study of T cell responses to AZD1222 COVID-19 vaccine. Overall study findings and caveats: Spike was spanned by vaccine-associated CD4 TCRs, which were dominant at 160-218 and 743-854.

The CDR3 contains 16 residues. The V and J ends lost 4 bases and 6 bases, in that order; junction bases with no gene match: 11. Per germline, CDR1 LNHNV and CDR2 YYDKDF (reference sequence). Repertoires were generated with immunoSEQ multiplex PCR, while TCRdb's copy carries only in-frame clones and drops some. The data contain 130,000 to 150,000 clones, 70% to 90% of them singletons. The sequencing here drew on peripheral blood, taken on day 0 of AZD1222 vaccination. The chain is built from TRBV15 and TRBJ2-2; the match to TRBD2 covers 7 bases. The receptor comes from an adult in good health. As DNA, the CDR3 is TGTGCCACCAGCATACCCCCTCTAGCGGCGGCCGGGGAGCTGTTTTTT. This translates into CATSIPPLAAAGELFF.